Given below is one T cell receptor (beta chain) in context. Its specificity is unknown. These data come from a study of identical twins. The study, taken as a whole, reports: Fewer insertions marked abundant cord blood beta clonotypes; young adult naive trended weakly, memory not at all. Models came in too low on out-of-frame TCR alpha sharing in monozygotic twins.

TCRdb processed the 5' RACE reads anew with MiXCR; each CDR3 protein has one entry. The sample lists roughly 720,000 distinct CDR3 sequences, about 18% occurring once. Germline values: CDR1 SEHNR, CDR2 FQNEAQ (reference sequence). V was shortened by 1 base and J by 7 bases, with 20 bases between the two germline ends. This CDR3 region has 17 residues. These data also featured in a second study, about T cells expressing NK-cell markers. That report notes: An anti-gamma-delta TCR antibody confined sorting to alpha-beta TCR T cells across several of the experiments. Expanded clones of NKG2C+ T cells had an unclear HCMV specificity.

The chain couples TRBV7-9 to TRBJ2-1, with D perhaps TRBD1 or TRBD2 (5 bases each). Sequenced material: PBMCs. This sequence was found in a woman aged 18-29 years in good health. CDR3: CASSLEPGRIINNEQFF. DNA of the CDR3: TGTGCCAGCAGCTTAGAGCCGGGACGGATCATTAATAATGAGCAGTTCTTC.